Sequencing of this TCR beta chain was carried out in a study of response to subunit inactivated influenza vaccine (dated by TCRdb to 2016 to 2019). Turning to the overall study: Deep quantitative T cell receptor repertoire profiling was used in the study to track responses to a trivalent subunit inactivated influenza vaccine. The paper's findings and limits, for the study overall: According to the authors, only a limited number of new T cells may be recruited by each seasonal influenza vaccination.

The receptor library was made with RT-PCR. Sequencing was performed on an Illumina HiSeq 2500. Clones were called with MiXCR by TCRdb after fastp trimmed the public reads at Q25, and only in-frame beta chains were retained. Merged by CDR3 protein, the rows form single entries marked with the most common genes and DNA. This sample gives more than 550,000 distinct CDR3 sequences in total; about 11% of them show up just once. Approximately 11% of the sample goes to the ten largest clones. About this clonotype itself: The antigen it recognizes is unknown. A much more abundant neighbour one base away suggests this may be a read error.

The trim is 4 bases for V and 3 bases for J, with a gap of 7 bases between the germline ends. Including cysteine and phenylalanine, the CDR3 has 13 amino acids. Left in the record is the CDR3 DNA by itself, 39 bases read in frame from the first base. Sequences MNHNY (CDR1) and SVGAGI (CDR2) are obtained from the germline V gene (reference sequence). These data are also associated with another study on T cells expressing NK-cell markers. Drawing on the second study: 5'RACE template switching, by which a universal primer site and unique molecular identifiers were added, was used to make TCR beta cDNA libraries. In sorted CD3+CD56+NKG2C+, CD3+CD56+NKG2C- and CD3+CD56-NKG2C+ T-cell subsets from 8 or 9 donors, TCR beta-chain repertoires were profiled. Seven of the eight sequenced donors were HCMV-seropositive and one was HCMV-seronegative. To restrict sorting to alphabetaTCR-expressing T cells, an anti-gammadeltaTCR antibody was added in several experiments. In about 6 donors, the dominant CD3+CD56+NKG2C+ clonotypes were found to rank among the top 10 CD8+ clonotypes and to make up about 1.0-8% of CD8+ T cells. Those dominant clonotypes were again the most abundant among CD3+CD56-NKG2C+ cells in a handful of donors, at about 28.3-65%. Whether the expanded NKG2C-expressing T cell clones were specific for HCMV antigens was left unclear. Randomly selected healthy volunteers, three men and five women, were used as the eight sequenced donors. A commercial ELISA kit detecting HCMV-specific IgG in serum was used to determine HCMV serostatus. Peripheral blood mononuclear cells were isolated from blood by Ficoll density gradient centrifugation. For several donors, bulk peripheral blood T-cell repertoires were additionally sequenced from unsorted PBMC. Priming for cDNA synthesis came from the TCR beta constant segment, and two successive PCR amplification steps followed. Illumina HiSeq 2000/2500, MiSeq or NextSeq was used to sequence libraries as 2 x 150 bp reads. Reads were demultiplexed and grouped by UMI with MIGEC, and clonotypes were assembled and quantified with MiTCR. To remove erroneous sequences, TCR cDNA sequences were retained only when supported by two or more reads. Downstream repertoire analysis used the tcR package, and clonotypes were matched across fractions by CDR3 nucleotide sequence plus V segment. VDJmatch was used to annotate antigen specificity against VDJdb, with one amino acid substitution allowed in CDR3.

The receptor chain draws on TRBV6-6 and TRBJ2-1; D gene: possibly TRBD2, on 5 matching bases. This clonotype was sampled from a man aged 50 or older who received an inactivated influenza vaccine. Donor details come from another sample of the same person, matched by shared clones. Sequencing was performed on PBMCs from blood, taken on the day of vaccination. The nucleotides read TGTGCCAGCAGTTTCCGGGACTACAATGAGCAGTTCTTC. It translates as CASSFRDYNEQFF.